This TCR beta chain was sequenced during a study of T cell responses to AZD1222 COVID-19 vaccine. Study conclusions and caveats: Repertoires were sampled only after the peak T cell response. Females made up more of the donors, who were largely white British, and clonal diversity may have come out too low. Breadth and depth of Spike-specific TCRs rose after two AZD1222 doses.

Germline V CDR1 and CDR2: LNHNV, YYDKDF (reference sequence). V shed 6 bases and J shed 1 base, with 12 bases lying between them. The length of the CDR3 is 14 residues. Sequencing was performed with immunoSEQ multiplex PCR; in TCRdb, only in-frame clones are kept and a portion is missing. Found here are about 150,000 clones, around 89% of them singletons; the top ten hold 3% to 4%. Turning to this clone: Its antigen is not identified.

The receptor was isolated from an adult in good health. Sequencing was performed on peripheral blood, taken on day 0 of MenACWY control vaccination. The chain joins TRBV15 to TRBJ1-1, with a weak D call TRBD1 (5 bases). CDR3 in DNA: TGTGCCACCAGTCTGCGCAGGGAGAACACTGAAGCTTTCTTT. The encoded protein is CATSLRRENTEAFF.